The rows below give T cell receptor beta chains drawn from one sample of a study of radiation and T cells in renal cell carcinoma. Clones were read by immunoSEQ multiplex PCR, and TCRdb kept only the in-frame ones, dropping some. This table holds some 150,000 clones, 70% to 90% found once. This sample comprised blood, obtained from a patient whose treatment included radiotherapy and nephrectomy. The receptors here all came from a woman aged 45-65 years with renal cell carcinoma. Each CDR3 is given without its conserved first and last residue. Fields, in order: V gene, J gene, CDR3 protein.

TRBV19	TRBJ2-5	ASSSGPVETQY
TRBV5-1	TRBJ1-2	ASSSGDGYGYT
TRBV28	TRBJ1-2	ATRSLDYGYT
TRBV28	TRBJ1-4	ASNRYNEKLF
TRBV7-8	TRBJ1-6	ASSRDSSPLH
TRBV19	TRBJ2-7	ASSIGQNSYEQY
TRBV18	TRBJ1-3	ASSPPVLRGLSGNTIY
TRBV10-2	TRBJ1-1	ASTWGQPTEAF
TRBV28	TRBJ2-1	ASSTQQGPSRKF
TRBV14	TRBJ2-1	ASSGASYNEQF
TRBV28	TRBJ2-7	ASSLPPYEQY
TRBV10-1	TRBJ1-1	ASSRTYRDTEAF
TRBV2	TRBJ2-6	ASSFGRSSGANVLT
TRBV7-2	TRBJ1-2	ASSLGSLGALDYGYT
TRBV6-5	TRBJ2-6	ASSLSGANVLT
TRBV9	TRBJ2-7	ASSELWGTSYEQY
TRBV10-1	TRBJ2-5	ASSESGEVGETQY
TRBV27	TRBJ2-7	ASSFRGTYEQY
TRBV11-2	TRBJ2-5	ASSLDGLGGETQY
TRBV19	TRBJ2-6	ASRAGANVLT
TRBV2	TRBJ1-5	ASNLGRESGPQH
TRBV7-8	TRBJ1-5	ASSLFVTDHQPQH
TRBV19	TRBJ1-2	ASSTLLTGGYGYT
TRBV7-2	TRBJ2-5	ASSPRGNKAETQY
TRBV29-1	TRBJ2-7	SVGEGGYEQY
TRBV5-1	TRBJ2-3	ASSLGTSTDTQY
TRBV6-5	TRBJ2-7	ASSSDSYEQY
TRBV28	TRBJ2-3	ASSEQGPDTQY
TRBV5-1	TRBJ2-3	ASSEPRASTDTQY
TRBV7-9	TRBJ2-2	ASSLGGITPGELF
TRBV23-1	TRBJ2-1	ASRAPPGTVGNEQF
TRBV30	TRBJ1-1	AWSVNMNTEAF
TRBV28	TRBJ1-4	AVRRPTNEKLF
TRBV10-1	TRBJ1-6	ASSDLTNSPLH
TRBV18	TRBJ1-4	ASSPDRGNEKLF
TRBV9	TRBJ1-5	ASSVDGTGDQPQH
TRBV19	TRBJ1-6	ASREGNYNSPLH
TRBV29-1	TRBJ2-5	SVRTSVGTQY
TRBV7-2	TRBJ2-1	ASSSPFYNEQF
TRBV25-1	TRBJ2-4	ASSDGGPVAKNIQY
TRBV5-4	TRBJ2-3	ASSLGLDGDTQY
TRBV5-5	TRBJ1-1	ASSPKLTNTEAF
TRBV2	TRBJ2-2	AKTGAYGAGELF
TRBV2	TRBJ1-2	ASMGTGSSYT
TRBV19	TRBJ1-5	ASSISAGTEPQH
TRBV6-6	TRBJ2-7	ASSYPEGEQY
TRBV5-3	TRBJ1-4	ARSLPARSPRVF
TRBV4-2	TRBJ2-5	ASSRASGRLVGQETQY
TRBV5-4	TRBJ2-7	ASSRGLLAGGLYEQY
TRBV5-1	TRBJ2-3	ASSLRESGDTQY
TRBV7-8	TRBJ2-7	ASSPSGVYYEQY
TRBV6-4	TRBJ2-7	ASSDSTGASYEQY
TRBV30	TRBJ2-7	AWSVGTGGSYEQY
TRBV19	TRBJ2-1	ASSISTSGSEGEQF
TRBV7-9	TRBJ1-1	ASSGDRRMMNTEAF